A selection of T cell receptor beta chains follows, all from one sample in a study of chemoradiotherapy in HPV16-positive cancers. Profiling relied on immunoSEQ multiplex PCR, and the TCRdb table lists in-frame clones only, not all of them. The sample has roughly 3,900 clones; 70% to 80% are singletons. Specimen: tumor tissue, collected from a patient who underwent chemoradiotherapy. The receptors shown here come from a human donor with HPV-associated anogenital cancer. The CDR3 runs from the conserved cysteine through the conserved F or W. A D gene is named only where the DNA matches it firmly. Clone sizes are given selectively: once, few, many, or a class where the clone is expanded.

TRBJ2-2,TRBD1,TRBV6-1,-,TGTGCCAGCGGACAGGGGGCGGACACCGGGGAGCTGTTTTTT,CASGQGADTGELFF
TRBJ2-5,-,TRBV6-5,-,TGTGCCAGCAGTTACTCGAACGGGGAGGCGGAGACCCAGTACTTC,CASSYSNGEAETQYF
TRBJ2-3,TRBD1,TRBV25-1,-,TGTGCCAGCAGTGTCAGGGGGCGCGACCTTTTTTCCACAGATACGCAGTATTTT,CASSVRGRDLFSTDTQYF
TRBJ1-2,-,TRBV5-1,few,TGCGCCAGCAGCTTGACAGGGTCTAACTATGGCTACACCTTC,CASSLTGSNYGYTF
TRBJ1-3,-,TRBV7-9,few,TGTGCCAGCAGCTTAGAGGTCTCTGGAAACACCATATATTTT,CASSLEVSGNTIYF
TRBJ1-2,-,TRBV5-1,-,TGCGCCAGCAGCTTGGCTCGTGATGGCTCCTATGGCTACACCTTC,CASSLARDGSYGYTF
TRBJ2-5,TRBD1,TRBV7-3,-,TGTGCCAGCAAACATCCGGGACAGAGGGGTGAGACCCAGTACTTC,CASKHPGQRGETQYF
TRBJ2-7,-,TRBV19,-,TGTGCCAGAACTGGGAGGGGGTCAAAGCGGTCCTACGAGCAGTACTTC,CARTGRGSKRSYEQYF
TRBJ1-1,-,TRBV27,-,TGTGCCAGCAGACCGACAGGTGGCTGGGGGGTGAACACTGAAGCTTTCTTT,CASRPTGGWGVNTEAFF
TRBJ2-7,TRBD2,TRBV28,-,TGTGCCAGCAGTACTATAGCGGGGGGCTCCTACGAGCAGTACTTC,CASSTIAGGSYEQYF
TRBJ1-5,TRBD1,TRBV6-5,once,TGTGCCAGCAGCGGGACAGGGTATCAGCCCCAGCATTTT,CASSGTGYQPQHF
TRBJ2-3,TRBD2,TRBV13,-,TGTGCCAGCAGCTTAGGACTAGCGGGGGGGCCCTCCCCAGATACGCAGTATTTT,CASSLGLAGGPSPDTQYF
TRBJ1-2,-,TRBV28,-,TGTGCCAGCACTTTGCGGGGAACGGGCGGCTACACCTTC,CASTLRGTGGYTF
TRBJ2-2,-,TRBV6-4,-,TGTGCCAGCAGTGCAGGGGACACCGGGGAGCTGTTTTTT,CASSAGDTGELFF
TRBJ1-1,-,TRBV27,-,TGTGCCAGCAGTTTAACGACAGGTCCTGAAGCTTTCTTT,CASSLTTGPEAFF
TRBJ1-1,-,TRBV2,-,TGTGCCAGCAGTTATGGGGGGATAAACACTGAAGCTTTCTTT,CASSYGGINTEAFF
TRBJ1-2,-,TRBV28,-,TGTGCCAGCAGTTTTAGCTCTGGTAACTATGGCTACACCTTC,CASSFSSGNYGYTF
TRBJ2-7,-,TRBV28,-,TGTGCCAGCAGTACCTCTAGCGACGAGCAGTACTTC,CASSTSSDEQYF
TRBJ2-7,TRBD1,TRBV7-2,-,TGTGCCAGCAGCTCGACAGGGGTGTACGAGCAGTACTTC,CASSSTGVYEQYF
TRBJ2-3,-,TRBV21-1,-,TGTGCCAGCAGCATCATGGGGCGGCAGGTGGACACAGATACGCAGTATTTT,CASSIMGRQVDTDTQYF
TRBJ2-5,TRBD2,TRBV6-1,large,TGTGCCAGCAGTGAAGGGACTAGCGGGACGGAGACCCAGTACTTC,CASSEGTSGTETQYF
TRBJ1-6,TRBD1,TRBV30,-,TGTGCCTGGAGACACAGGGGAGGTAATTCACCCCTCCACTTT,CAWRHRGGNSPLHF
TRBJ1-1,-,TRBV11-3,-,TGTGCCAGCAGCTTAGGGGACGTCTATTCTGAAGCTTTCTTT,CASSLGDVYSEAFF
TRBJ2-3,TRBD2,TRBV30,once,TGTGCCTGGAGTATAGCGGGGGGAACAGATACGCAGTATTTT,CAWSIAGGTDTQYF
TRBJ2-7,TRBD1,TRBV7-9,-,TGTGCCAGCAGCTCAGGACAGGTCTCCTACGAGCAGTACTTC,CASSSGQVSYEQYF
TRBJ1-3,-,TRBV18,-,TGTGCCAGCTCACCTGGGCATAGCTCTGGAAACACCATATATTTT,CASSPGHSSGNTIYF
TRBJ2-3,-,TRBV27,-,TGTGCCAGCAGTTCAGCGGGACACCTCACAGATACGCAGTATTTT,CASSSAGHLTDTQYF
TRBJ2-1,-,TRBV7-3,-,TGTGCCAGCAGCTTAAAGAACAATGAGCAGTTCTTC,CASSLKNNEQFF
TRBJ1-2,TRBD1,TRBV4-1,-,TGCGCCAGCAGCCAGGCAGGGGGCGGTCCCTATGGCTACACCTTC,CASSQAGGGPYGYTF
TRBJ2-3,-,TRBV5-1,-,TGCGCCAGCAGCTTGGCGGCAGATACGCAGTATTTT,CASSLAADTQYF
TRBJ1-2,-,TRBV7-9,-,TGTGCCAGCAGCTTATTATCGGGGGGCGACTATGGCTACACCTTC,CASSLLSGGDYGYTF
TRBJ2-1,TRBD2,TRBV7-9,-,TGTGCCAGCAGCCTCCCAGCGGGGATCGATGAGCAGTTCTTC,CASSLPAGIDEQFF
TRBJ1-1,-,TRBV2,once,TGTGCCAGCAGTCAGTTTAACACTGAAGCTTTCTTT,CASSQFNTEAFF
TRBJ2-7,-,TRBV4-1,-,TGCGCCAGCAGCCAAGTTATCGGCTACGAGCAGTACTTC,CASSQVIGYEQYF
TRBJ1-1,-,TRBV11-1,-,TGTGCCAGCAGCTTTGACACTGAAGCTTTCTTT,CASSFDTEAFF
TRBJ1-1,-,TRBV7-7,large,TGTGCCATCGGCACAATGAACACTGAAGCTTTCTTT,CAIGTMNTEAFF
TRBJ2-2,-,TRBV30,-,TGTGCCTGGAGTGCATCGGGCGGGGGCCTGAACACCGGGGAGCTGTTTTTT,CAWSASGGGLNTGELFF
TRBJ2-3,-,TRBV5-1,-,TGCGCCAGCGGGTCGGGTGCAGATACGCAGTATTTT,CASGSGADTQYF
TRBJ1-2,-,TRBV6-1,-,TGTGCCAGCAGTGGACAGACCACTAACTATGGCTACACCTTC,CASSGQTTNYGYTF
TRBJ2-7,-,TRBV7-9,-,TGTGCCAGCCAGCGCCGGGAAACCTACGAGCAGTACTTC,CASQRRETYEQYF
TRBJ2-7,TRBD1,TRBV27,-,TGTGCCAGCAGTTTAGGGACAGCCTACGAGCAGTACTTC,CASSLGTAYEQYF
TRBJ2-1,TRBD2,TRBV19,-,TGTGCCAGTAGAAATAGCGGGAGTCATCATGAGCAGTTCTTC,CASRNSGSHHEQFF
TRBJ1-5,-,TRBV19,-,TGTGCCAGTAGTAGGAGGGGAGGCAATCAGCCCCAGCATTTT,CASSRRGGNQPQHF
TRBJ1-1,-,TRBV2,-,TGTGCCAGCAGTGAATTGAGGGATACTGAAGCTTTCTTT,CASSELRDTEAFF
TRBJ2-3,-,TRBV7-9,-,TGTGCCAGCAGCTTAGGAAGGACCCCGCCTACGCAGTATTTT,CASSLGRTPPTQYF
TRBJ1-2,-,TRBV28,-,TGTGCCAGCAGGGGGAGTAGTGAGGGTGGCTACACCTTC,CASRGSSEGGYTF
TRBJ2-7,TRBD2,TRBV27,-,TGTGCCAGCAGCCGTAGCGGGAGGGGGTCCTACGAGCAGTACTTC,CASSRSGRGSYEQYF
TRBJ2-1,TRBD1,TRBV4-1,-,TGCGCCAGCAGCCAGGGGACAGGGGGTGCTCGTTCTGTCTTC,CASSQGTGGARSVF
TRBJ2-5,-,TRBV29-1,-,TGCAGCGTAGCCCAAGAGACCCAGTACTTC,CSVAQETQYF
TRBJ2-3,TRBD1,TRBV11-3,once,TGTGCCAGCAGCCCTCAGGGGGAGCTGAGCACAGATACGCAGTATTTT,CASSPQGELSTDTQYF
TRBJ2-1,-,TRBV6-5,-,TGTGCCAGCAAGAGTGGGCTAAGCTCCTACAATGAGCAGTTCTTC,CASKSGLSSYNEQFF
TRBJ2-7,TRBD2,TRBV27,few,TGTGCCAGCCATGGAGCGGGGGGCCGGTACGAGCAGTACTTC,CASHGAGGRYEQYF
TRBJ2-2,-,TRBV29-1,-,TGCAGCGTCCGCGCAGTTTACCACCGGGAGCTGTTTTTT,CSVRAVYHRELFF
TRBJ1-2,TRBD1,TRBV30,-,TGTGCCTGGAGCTTGACAGGGCGGGGCTACACCTTC,CAWSLTGRGYTF